This is a list of T cell receptor beta chains from one sample in a study of blood T cell repertoires in COVID-19. Sequencing used immunoSEQ multiplex PCR; TCRdb keeps in-frame clones, though not all of them. The table records roughly 160,000 clones, under 85% of them present only once. The sequenced sample consisted of PBMCs or T cells enriched from blood (not recorded which). These receptors were obtained from a man in his forties or fifties who had recovered from COVID-19. Both conserved end residues are part of each CDR3. The D gene is left open where the match is weak. Size tells how often a clone was seen (once, few, many) or the class of an expanded clone, and some rows leave it out.

TRBD2	TRBV29-1	16	.	TRBJ2-3	TGCAGCGTTGAAGATGGAGCGGGGACTAGCACAGATACGCAGTATTTT	CSVEDGAGTSTDTQYF
.	TRBV5-1	13	.	TRBJ2-1	TGCGCCAGCAGCTTGGTACCCGAGGGTGAGCAGTTCTTC	CASSLVPEGEQFF
.	TRBV5-1	14	.	TRBJ1-1	TGCGCCAGCAGCTTGGCCAGGGATGCCACTGAAGCTTTCTTT	CASSLARDATEAFF
TRBD2	TRBV7-6	18	.	TRBJ2-7	TGTGCCAGCAGCCCGGGACTAGCGGGGGGTGACCGTTCCTACGAGCAGTACTTC	CASSPGLAGGDRSYEQYF
.	TRBV6-1	15	.	TRBJ1-2	TGTGCCAGCAGTGAAGCGCTCACGGGGGGCTATGGCTACACCTTC	CASSEALTGGYGYTF
TRBD1	TRBV7-9	13	.	TRBJ1-6	TGTGCCAGCACCGACAGGGGAAATTCACCCCTCCACTTT	CASTDRGNSPLHF
TRBD2	TRBV5-6	17	once	TRBJ2-3	TGTGCCAGCAGCGCCGGGACCACCCCGGGGAGGGCAGATACGCAGTATTTT	CASSAGTTPGRADTQYF
.	TRBV5-1	16	few	TRBJ1-2	TGCGCCAGCAGCTGGGGGACGAGGGGGTTGGACTATGGCTACACCTTC	CASSWGTRGLDYGYTF
TRBD1	TRBV29-1	14	.	TRBJ2-3	TGCAGCGTTGAAGTGGACAGGGAAACAGATACGCAGTATTTT	CSVEVDRETDTQYF
TRBD1	TRBV18	15	few	TRBJ2-7	TGTGCCAGCTCACCACTACCGGGACAGGTCTACGAGCAGTACTTC	CASSPLPGQVYEQYF